These 25 T cell receptor beta chains were all obtained from the same sample, sequenced in a study of early T cells in non-severe SARS-CoV-2 infection. One entry per CDR3 protein, called by TCRdb with MiXCR from the 5' RACE reads. The repertoire has just under 65,000 distinct CDR3 sequences, less than 9.5% of them found once; the top ten carry about an eighth. Here the sequenced sample was whole blood, taken at baseline. The receptors originated from an adult who was a healthcare worker with PCR-confirmed SARS-CoV-2 infection or an uninfected control (not recorded which).

This clonotype is classed as medium-sized (0.01 to 0.1%). The J gene is TRBJ2-5, the V gene TRBV7-9; 9 bases are a match to TRBD1. The V gene end was trimmed by 5 bases and the J gene end by 4 bases; junction bases not matched to a gene: 8. Germline V gene lookup returns CDR1 SEHNR and CDR2 FQNEAQ (reference sequence). The CDR3 is 15 amino acids. The CDR3 reads CASSQGQGSIETQYF. In DNA form, the CDR3 reads TGTGCCAGCAGCCAGGGACAGGGAAGTATAGAGACCCAGTACTTC.

The J gene is TRBJ2-1, the V gene TRBV29-1; D may correspond to TRBD1 or TRBD2 (5 bases each). The CDR3 extends over 14 amino acids. Germline V gene sequence: CDR1 SQVTM, CDR2 ANQGSEA. Trimming took 2 bases from V and 0 from J, leaving 8 bases between them. The CDR3 DNA reads TGCAGCGTTGAACGGGACCCCTCCTACAATGAGCAGTTCTTC. Amino acid sequence: CSVERDPSYNEQFF.

This chain uses TRBV12-3 or TRBV12-4 with TRBJ2-7; 7 bases agree with TRBD2. The CDR3 is 12 residues long. V dropped 9 bases and J dropped 5; count of bases not matched to a gene: 7. The CDR3 here is CASSRGGDEQYF. Written as DNA, the CDR3 is TGTGCCAGTTCGCGGGGAGGGGACGAGCAGTACTTC.

This clonotype was found many times. The chain couples TRBV20-1 to TRBJ1-1, with 9 bases identical to TRBD1. With 6 bases clipped from V and 0 bases from J, the junction kept 20 bases outside the gene matches. CDR3 length equals 19 residues. Germline values: CDR1 DFQATT, CDR2 SNEGSKA (reference sequence). The CDR3 protein is CSAHGTGQPARYMNTEAFF. CDR3 in DNA: TGCAGTGCCCATGGGACAGGGCAGCCTGCAAGATATATGAACACTGAAGCTTTCTTT.

The V and J genes are TRBV3-1 and TRBJ2-3, with no clear D. From germline, CDR1 is LGHDT and CDR2 YNNKEL (reference sequence). This CDR3 comprises 11 residues. V was trimmed by 1 base and J by 6 bases, leaving 2 bases between them. The CDR3, as DNA: TGTGCCAGCAGCCAAGTGGATACGCAGTATTTT. Translating it yields CASSQVDTQYF.

CDR3 region: CASSEGYREPNEKLFF. CDR3 coding DNA: TGTGCCAGCAGTGAAGGATACAGGGAACCTAATGAAAAACTGTTTTTT. This chain uses TRBV6-1 with TRBJ1-4; TRBD1 is a possible D gene (6 bases). The CDR3 extends over 16 amino acids. CDR1 is MNHNS and CDR2 is SASEGT in the germline V gene. V was trimmed by 1 base and J by 3 bases, leaving 12 bases between them.

This clonotype has a handful of counts. The chain uses TRBV7-8 and TRBJ2-7; TRBD1 or TRBD2 may be the D gene (5 bases each). This CDR3 region has 15 residues. Trimming shortened V by 5 bases and J by 4 bases, and 18 bases separated the two germline ends. CDR1 is SGHVS, CDR2 FQNEAQ, per germline. The chain's CDR3 is CASSLRSGTLYEQYF. The CDR3 bases are TGTGCCAGCAGCCTACGATCCGGGACCCTATACGAGCAGTACTTC.

This clonotype has more than one count but fewer than ten. The rearrangement joins TRBV20-1 to TRBJ1-5; 8 nucleotides align to TRBD1. The CDR3 contains 13 residues. CDR1 and CDR2 (germline): DFQATT, SNEGSKA (reference sequence). The ends lost 6 bases at V and 7 bases at J; junction bases unmatched: 8. CDR3 in amino acids: CSAPTGVGQPQHF. Written as DNA, the CDR3 is TGCAGTGCACCGACAGGGGTAGGCCAGCCCCAGCATTTT.

This clonotype was seen at least ten times. Relative to the germline gene, one junction end is altered; a read error may explain this. The gene calls are TRBV4-2 and TRBJ2-1; 8 bases map to TRBD2. Germline values: CDR1 LGHNA, CDR2 YNFKEQ. The CDR3 length is 16 residues. CDR3 amino acids: CASSQGSGRPYNGQFF. The CDR3 DNA is TGTGCCAGCAGCCAAGGAAGCGGGAGACCCTACAATGGGCAGTTCTTC.

This chain uses TRBV2 with TRBJ2-1; TRBD2 matches at 12 bases. The CDR3 spans 16 residues. With V trimmed by 3 bases and J by 8 bases, 8 bases remained unmatched. The germline V gene has CDR1 SNHLY and CDR2 FYNNEI. For the CDR3, the DNA is TGTGCCAGCAGTGACTTTCCGGGACTAGCGGGTGATGAGCAGTTCTTC. Its protein is CASSDFPGLAGDEQFF.

The V call is TRBV2, the J call TRBJ2-2, with 14 bases lining up with TRBD2. Trimming took 8 bases from V and 4 from J; bases not matched to a gene: 15. The CDR3 has 19 amino acids. In germline, CDR1 is SNHLY, CDR2 FYNNEI. CDR3 residues: CASWPGLAGVARGTGELFF. The CDR3 region has the DNA TGTGCCAGCTGGCCGGGACTAGCGGGAGTGGCCCGTGGCACCGGGGAGCTGTTTTTT.

J is TRBJ2-7 and V is TRBV20-1, with 12 bases lining up with TRBD2. The V gene end was trimmed by 6 bases and the J gene end by 2 bases; junction bases not matched to a gene: 2. Germline V gene data show CDR1 as DFQATT and CDR2 as SNEGSKA (reference sequence). This CDR3 region has 13 residues. The CDR3 sequence is CSAGLAGTYEQYF. The CDR3 DNA sequence: TGCAGTGCCGGACTAGCGGGGACCTACGAGCAGTACTTC.

This clonotype appeared a few times. The rearrangement links TRBV20-1 to TRBJ2-1; TRBD2 matches at 15 bases. The trim removed 3 bases at V and 4 bases at J, leaving 10 bases unmatched. The V gene's germline CDR1 is DFQATT and CDR2 SNEGSKA (reference sequence). This CDR3 is 18 amino acids long. CDR3 DNA sequence: TGCAGTGCTAGGGATACCGGGACTAGCGGGAGGATTTACAATGAGCAGTTCTTC. Translated, it gives CSARDTGTSGRIYNEQFF.

This clonotype showed up many times. In DNA, the CDR3 is TGTGCCAGCAGCTTAGGCGGTGGGGCGGCAACCCGCGTGGGGGAGCAGTTCTTC. It codes for CASSLGGGAATRVGEQFF. The chain couples TRBV7-6 to TRBJ2-1, with D possibly matching TRBD1 (5 bases). Germline CDR1 SGHVS, CDR2 FNYEAQ. V was shortened by 1 base and J by 10 bases, with 26 bases between the two germline ends. CDR3 size: 18 residues.

CDR3 DNA: TGTGCCAGCAGTGCCCGCCCAGCGGGAGATGGCGAGCAGTACTTC. Translated: CASSARPAGDGEQYF. The rearrangement uses TRBV27 and TRBJ2-7; 8 positions match TRBD2. J lost 6 bases, V lost 5 bases, and 12 bases had no gene match. Germline loops: CDR1 MNHEY, CDR2 SMNVEV (reference sequence). This CDR3 spans 15 amino acids.

The rearrangement joins TRBV7-2 to TRBJ1-2, with D perhaps matching TRBD1 (6 bases). This CDR3 spans 14 amino acids. The V gene's germline CDR1 is SGHTA and CDR2 FQGNSA. V gave up 2 bases and J gave up 2 bases, with 9 bases separating them. The CDR3 region is CASSLLGQNYGYTF. As DNA, the CDR3 is TGTGCCAGCAGCTTACTAGGACAGAACTATGGCTACACCTTC. The variable domain in full, with the rest retrieved from reference TRBV7-2 and TRBJ1-2, is GAGVSQSPSNKVTEKGKDVELRCDPISGHTALYWYRQSLGQGLEFLIYFQGNSAPDKSGLPSDRFSAERTGGSVSTLTIQRTQQEDSAVYLCASSLLGQNYGYTFGSGTRLTVV.

This clonotype was seen more than once but under ten times. The V call is TRBV7-8, the J call TRBJ1-5; the match to TRBD1 covers 10 bases. Germline V gives CDR1 SGHVS, CDR2 FQNEAQ. V trimming: 3 bases; J trimming: 3 bases; junction bases outside the gene matches: 2. This CDR3 is 15 amino acids long. CDR3 sequence (DNA): TGTGCCAGCAGCTTGACAGGGGGCCCCAATCAGCCCCAGCATTTT. It translates to CASSLTGGPNQPQHF.

This clonotype was seen only a few times. The J gene is TRBJ1-3, the V gene TRBV6-6; no reliable D call. This CDR3 has 16 residues. Germline lookup yields CDR1 MNHNY and CDR2 SVGAGI (reference sequence). V was clipped by 6 bases and J by 3 bases, with 18 bases between them. CDR3 nucleotides: TGTGCCAGCAGGGCTACCGGGAACCGGGGTGGAAACACCATATATTTT. Protein product: CASRATGNRGGNTIYF.

V gene TRBV11-2 combines with J gene TRBJ2-3, with unresolved D. The CDR3 length is 13 residues. CDR1 is SGHAT, CDR2 FQNNGV, per germline. V shed 4 bases and J shed 2 bases, with 7 bases lying between them. The CDR3 region has the DNA TGTGCCAGCAGCTGGGTTTTCACAGATACGCAGTATTTT. Translating it yields CASSWVFTDTQYF. Combining the CDR3 with reference TRBV11-2 and TRBJ2-3 gives the whole variable domain EAGVAQSPRYKIIEKRQSVAFWCNPISGHATLYWYQQILGQGPKLLIQFQNNGVVDDSQLPKDRFSAERLKGVDSTLKIQPAKLEDSAVYLCASSWVFTDTQYFGPGTRLTVL.

This clonotype has ten or more counts. The J gene is TRBJ2-7, the V gene TRBV27; D not resolved. The germline V gene has CDR1 MNHEY and CDR2 SMNVEV (reference sequence). V was cut by 5 bases and J by 4 bases, with 6 bases left in between. The CDR3 extends over 11 amino acids. In nucleotides, the CDR3 is TGTGCCAGCAGTCCTGGATACGAGCAGTACTTC. Amino acid sequence: CASSPGYEQYF.

The chain is built from TRBV7-8 and TRBJ2-1; TRBD1 might be the D (6 bases). The germline gives CDR1 SGHVS, CDR2 FQNEAQ. Trimming took 5 bases from V and 5 from J, leaving 10 bases between them. The CDR3 is made up of 13 amino acids. CDR3 bases: TGTGCCAGCAGCCCAAACAGGGACAATGAGCAGTTCTTC. Translated, it gives CASSPNRDNEQFF.

This clonotype occurred a few times. The rearrangement uses TRBV7-3 and TRBJ2-7, with 8 positions matching TRBD1. The CDR3 is made up of 14 amino acids. V trimming: 5 bases; J trimming: 0 bases; junction bases outside the gene matches: 3. Per germline, CDR1 SGHTA and CDR2 FQGTGA. In nucleotides, the CDR3 is TGTGCCAGCAGCCAAGGACAGGGCTCCTACGAGCAGTACTTC. Translation gives CASSQGQGSYEQYF.

Here the CDR3 DNA reads TGTGCCAGCAGTTTGGGACAGGGCCTCTCTTTCTTT. Its translation: CASSLGQGLSFF. J is TRBJ1-1 and V is TRBV12-3 or TRBV12-4; TRBD1 aligns across 9 bases. The V gene end was trimmed by 3 bases and the J gene end by 12 bases; junction bases not matched to a gene: 5. The CDR3 contains 12 residues.

This chain connects TRBV7-2 to TRBJ1-2, with D possibly matching TRBD1 (5 bases). V lost 6 bases to trimming and J lost 3 bases, with 17 bases between them. The length of the CDR3 is 15 residues. CDR1 and CDR2 (germline): SGHTA, FQGNSA. This CDR3 reads CASRVSGLGDYGYTF. The CDR3 DNA reads as TGTGCCAGCAGGGTATCGGGGCTGGGTGACTATGGCTACACCTTC.

This clonotype was observed at least ten times. This chain uses TRBV6-2 or TRBV6-3 with TRBJ1-1, with no clear D. Germline V gene data show CDR1 as MNHEY and CDR2 as SVGEGT. Trimming left V 4 bases short and J 4 bases short, with 16 bases between. This CDR3 has 15 amino acids. The CDR3 is CASSLGGIRGTEAFF. For the CDR3, the DNA is TGTGCCAGCAGTTTAGGAGGAATCAGAGGCACTGAAGCTTTCTTT.